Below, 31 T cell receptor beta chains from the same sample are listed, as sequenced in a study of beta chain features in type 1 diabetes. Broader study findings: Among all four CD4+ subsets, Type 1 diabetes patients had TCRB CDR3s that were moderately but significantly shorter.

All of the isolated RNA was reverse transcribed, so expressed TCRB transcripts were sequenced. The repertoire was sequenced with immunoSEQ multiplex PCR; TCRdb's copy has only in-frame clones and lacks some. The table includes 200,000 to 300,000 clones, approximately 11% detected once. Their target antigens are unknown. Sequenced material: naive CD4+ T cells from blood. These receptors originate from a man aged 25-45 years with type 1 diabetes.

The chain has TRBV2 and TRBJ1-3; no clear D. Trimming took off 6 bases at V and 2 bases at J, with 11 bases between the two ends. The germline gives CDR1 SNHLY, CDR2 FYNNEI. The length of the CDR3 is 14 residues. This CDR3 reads CASRLLGTGNTIYF. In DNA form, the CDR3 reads TGTGCCAGCAGACTCTTGGGCACTGGAAACACCATATATTTT.

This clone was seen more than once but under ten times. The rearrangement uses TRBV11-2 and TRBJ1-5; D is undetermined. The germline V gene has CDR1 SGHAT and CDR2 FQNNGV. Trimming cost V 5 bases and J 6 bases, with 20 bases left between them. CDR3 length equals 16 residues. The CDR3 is CASSGKGGGSVQPQHF. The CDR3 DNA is TGTGCCAGCAGCGGCAAAGGTGGAGGGTCGGTTCAGCCCCAGCATTTT.

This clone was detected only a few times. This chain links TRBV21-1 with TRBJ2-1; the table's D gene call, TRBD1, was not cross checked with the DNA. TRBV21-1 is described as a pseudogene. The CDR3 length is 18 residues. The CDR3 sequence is CASSPTRRTGQCYNEQFF. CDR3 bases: TGTGCCAGCAGCCCGACCCGTCGAACGGGACAGTGCTACAATGAGCAGTTCTTC.

CDR3 coding DNA: TGTGCCAGCAGCGCCCGGGGGGGCCCCAATGAGCAGTTCTTC. This gives the protein CASSARGGPNEQFF. The genes are TRBV7-2 and TRBJ2-1, with TRBD2 matching 8 bases. Germline CDR1 SGHTA, CDR2 FQGNSA. This CDR3 comprises 14 residues. The V gene end was trimmed by 5 bases and the J gene end by 6 bases; junction bases not matched to a gene: 6.

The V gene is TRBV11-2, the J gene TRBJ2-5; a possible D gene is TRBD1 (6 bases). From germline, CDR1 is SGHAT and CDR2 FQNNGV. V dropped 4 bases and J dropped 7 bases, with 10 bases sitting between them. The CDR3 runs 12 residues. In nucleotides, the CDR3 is TGTGCCAGCAGCTACCGAGGGGGGACCCAGTACTTC. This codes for CASSYRGGTQYF.

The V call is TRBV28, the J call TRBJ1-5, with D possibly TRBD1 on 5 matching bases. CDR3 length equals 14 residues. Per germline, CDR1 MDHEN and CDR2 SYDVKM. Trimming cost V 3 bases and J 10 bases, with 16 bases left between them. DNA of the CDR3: TGTGCCAGCAGTTTCGCAGGGTATAATGGTCCCCAGCATTTT. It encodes CASSFAGYNGPQHF.

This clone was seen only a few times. The CDR3 is CASSARGSPLHF. The CDR3 DNA is TGCGCCAGCAGCGCCAGGGGTTCACCCCTCCACTTT. The V and J genes are TRBV5-1 and TRBJ1-6; D possibly corresponds to TRBD1 (6 bases). The CDR3 runs 12 residues. Trimming pared 4 bases from V and 9 bases from J, leaving 8 bases between. The germline V gene encodes CDR1 SGHRS and CDR2 YFSETQ.

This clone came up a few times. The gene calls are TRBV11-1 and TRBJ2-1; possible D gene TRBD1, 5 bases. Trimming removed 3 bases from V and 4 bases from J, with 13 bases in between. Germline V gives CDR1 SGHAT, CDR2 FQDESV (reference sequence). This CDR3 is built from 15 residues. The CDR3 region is CASSLSGASYNEQFF. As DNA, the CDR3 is TGTGCCAGCAGCTTGAGTGGGGCCTCGTACAATGAGCAGTTCTTC.

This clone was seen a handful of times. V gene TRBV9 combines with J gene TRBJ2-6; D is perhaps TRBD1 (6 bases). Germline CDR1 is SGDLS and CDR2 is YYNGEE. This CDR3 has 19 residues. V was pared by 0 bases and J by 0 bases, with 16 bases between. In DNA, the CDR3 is TGTGCCAGCAGCGTAGCTCTGGAACAGGGAACCTCTGGGGCCAACGTCCTGACTTTC. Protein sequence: CASSVALEQGTSGANVLTF.

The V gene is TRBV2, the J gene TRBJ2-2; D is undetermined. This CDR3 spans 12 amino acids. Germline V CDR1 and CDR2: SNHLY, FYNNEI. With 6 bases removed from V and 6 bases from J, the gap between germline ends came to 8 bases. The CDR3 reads CASSPLSGELFF. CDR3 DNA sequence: TGTGCCAGCAGCCCACTATCCGGGGAGCTGTTTTTT.

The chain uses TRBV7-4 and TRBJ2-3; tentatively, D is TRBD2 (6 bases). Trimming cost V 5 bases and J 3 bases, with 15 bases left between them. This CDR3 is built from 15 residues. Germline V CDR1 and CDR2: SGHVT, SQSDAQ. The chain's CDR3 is CASSALGRKTDTQYF. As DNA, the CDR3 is TGTGCCAGCAGCGCCCTGGGGAGGAAAACAGATACGCAGTATTTT. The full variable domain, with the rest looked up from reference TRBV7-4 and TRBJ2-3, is GAGVSQSPRYKVAKRGRDVALRCDSISGHVTLYWYRQTLGQGSEVLTYSQSDAQRDKSGRPSGRFSAERPERSVSTLKIQRTEQGDSAVYLCASSALGRKTDTQYFGPGTRLTVL.

CDR3: CASSPGQAEKLFF. The CDR3 DNA reads TGTGCCAGTAGCCCGGGACAAGCGGAAAAACTGTTTTTT. The V and J genes are TRBV19 and TRBJ1-4; TRBD1 is a possible D gene (6 bases). Looked up from germline, CDR1 is LNHDA and CDR2 is SQIVND (reference sequence). V lost 6 bases, J lost 8 bases, and 13 bases lay in between. The CDR3 consists of 13 residues.

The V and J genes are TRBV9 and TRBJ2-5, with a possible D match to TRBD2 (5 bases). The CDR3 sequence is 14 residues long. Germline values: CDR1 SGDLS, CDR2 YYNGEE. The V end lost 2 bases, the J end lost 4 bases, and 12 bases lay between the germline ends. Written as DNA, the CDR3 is TGTGCCAGCAGCGTGACGAGTGAGGGAGAGACCCAGTACTTC. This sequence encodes CASSVTSEGETQYF.

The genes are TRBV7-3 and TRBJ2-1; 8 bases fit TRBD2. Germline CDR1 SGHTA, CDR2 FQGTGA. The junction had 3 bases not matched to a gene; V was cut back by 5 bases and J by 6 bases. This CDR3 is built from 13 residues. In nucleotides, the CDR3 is TGTGCCAGCAGCCCCGGGACTAGCAATGAGCAGTTCTTC. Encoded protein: CASSPGTSNEQFF.

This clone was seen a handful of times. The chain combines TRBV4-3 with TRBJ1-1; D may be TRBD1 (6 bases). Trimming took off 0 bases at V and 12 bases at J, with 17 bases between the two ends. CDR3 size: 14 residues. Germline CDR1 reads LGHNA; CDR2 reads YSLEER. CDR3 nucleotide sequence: TGCGCCAGCAGCCAAGACCGAGGCCGGGACACTTCTTTCTTT. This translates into CASSQDRGRDTSFF.

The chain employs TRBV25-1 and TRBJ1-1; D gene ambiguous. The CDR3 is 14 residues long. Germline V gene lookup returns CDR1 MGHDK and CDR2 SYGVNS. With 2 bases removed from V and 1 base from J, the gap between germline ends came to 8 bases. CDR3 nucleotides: TGTGCCAGCAGTGAAAATGCAGGGAACACTGAAGCTTTCTTT. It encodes CASSENAGNTEAFF.

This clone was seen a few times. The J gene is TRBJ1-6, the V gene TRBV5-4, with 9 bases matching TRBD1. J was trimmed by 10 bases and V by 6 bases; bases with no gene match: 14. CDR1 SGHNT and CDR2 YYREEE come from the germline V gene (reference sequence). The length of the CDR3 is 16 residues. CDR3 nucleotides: TGTGCCAGCACCTTTGGGACAGGGACGAGGGAATCACCCCTCCACTTT. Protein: CASTFGTGTRESPLHF.

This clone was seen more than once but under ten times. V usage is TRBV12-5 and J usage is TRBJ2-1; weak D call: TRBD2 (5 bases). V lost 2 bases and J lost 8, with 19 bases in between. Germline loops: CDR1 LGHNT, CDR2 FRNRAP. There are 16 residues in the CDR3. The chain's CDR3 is CASGLRGSRSNHEQFF. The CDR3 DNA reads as TGTGCTAGTGGTTTGCGAGGGTCCCGATCTAACCATGAGCAGTTCTTC.

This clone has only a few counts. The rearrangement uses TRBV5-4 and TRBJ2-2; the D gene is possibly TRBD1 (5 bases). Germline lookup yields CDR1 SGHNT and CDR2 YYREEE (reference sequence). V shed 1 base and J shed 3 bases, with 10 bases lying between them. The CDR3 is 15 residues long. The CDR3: CASSLRGHHTGELFF. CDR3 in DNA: TGTGCCAGCAGCTTGCGTGGACATCACACCGGGGAGCTGTTTTTT.

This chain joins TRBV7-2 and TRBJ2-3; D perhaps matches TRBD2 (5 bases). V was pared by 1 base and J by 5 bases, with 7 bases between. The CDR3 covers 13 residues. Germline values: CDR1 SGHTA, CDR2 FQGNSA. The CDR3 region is CASSLEGVDTQYF. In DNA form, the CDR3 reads TGTGCCAGCAGCTTAGAGGGAGTAGATACGCAGTATTTT.

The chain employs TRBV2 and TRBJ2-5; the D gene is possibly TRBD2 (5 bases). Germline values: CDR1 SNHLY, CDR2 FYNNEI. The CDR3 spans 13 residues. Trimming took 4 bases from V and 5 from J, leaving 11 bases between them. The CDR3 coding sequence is TGTGCCAGCAGTGGACAACCGGGGGAGACCCAGTACTTC. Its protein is CASSGQPGETQYF.

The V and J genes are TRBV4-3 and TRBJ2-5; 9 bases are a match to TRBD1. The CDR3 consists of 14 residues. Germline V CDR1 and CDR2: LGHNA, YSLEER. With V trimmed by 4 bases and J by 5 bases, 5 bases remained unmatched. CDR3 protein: CASSRDRVTETQYF. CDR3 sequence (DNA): TGCGCCAGCAGCCGGGACAGGGTGACGGAGACCCAGTACTTC.

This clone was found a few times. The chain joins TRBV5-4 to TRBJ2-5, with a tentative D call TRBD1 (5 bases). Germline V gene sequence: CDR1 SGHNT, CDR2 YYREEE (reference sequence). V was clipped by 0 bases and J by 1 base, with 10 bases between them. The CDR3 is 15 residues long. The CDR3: CASSLGQGSQETQYF. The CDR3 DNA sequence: TGTGCCAGCAGCTTGGGCCAGGGAAGCCAAGAGACCCAGTACTTC.

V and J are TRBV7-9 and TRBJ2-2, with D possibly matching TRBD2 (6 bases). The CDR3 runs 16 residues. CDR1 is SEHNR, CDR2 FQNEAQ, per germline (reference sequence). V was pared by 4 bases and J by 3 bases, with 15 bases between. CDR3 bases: TGTGCCAGCAGCTCAAGCCCCGGAGGGTACACCGGGGAGCTGTTTTTT. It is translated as CASSSSPGGYTGELFF.

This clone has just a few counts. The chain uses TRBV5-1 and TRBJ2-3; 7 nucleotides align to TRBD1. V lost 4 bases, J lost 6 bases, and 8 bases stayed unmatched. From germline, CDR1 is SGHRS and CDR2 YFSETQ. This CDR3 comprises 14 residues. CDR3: CASSPGTVGDTQYF. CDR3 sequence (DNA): TGCGCCAGCAGCCCCGGGACAGTGGGCGATACGCAGTATTTT.

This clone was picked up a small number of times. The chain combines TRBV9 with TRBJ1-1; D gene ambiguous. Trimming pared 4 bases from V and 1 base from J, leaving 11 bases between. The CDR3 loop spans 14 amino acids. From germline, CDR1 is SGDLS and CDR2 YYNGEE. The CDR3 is CASSTTSENTEAFF. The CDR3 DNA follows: TGTGCCAGCAGCACCACTAGTGAGAACACTGAAGCTTTCTTT.

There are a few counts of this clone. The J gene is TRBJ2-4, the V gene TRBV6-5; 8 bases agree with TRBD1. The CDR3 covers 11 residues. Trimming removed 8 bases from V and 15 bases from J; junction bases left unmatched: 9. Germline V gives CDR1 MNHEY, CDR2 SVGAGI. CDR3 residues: CASGQGDRLYF. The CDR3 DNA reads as TGTGCCAGCGGCCAGGGGGACAGGTTGTACTTC.

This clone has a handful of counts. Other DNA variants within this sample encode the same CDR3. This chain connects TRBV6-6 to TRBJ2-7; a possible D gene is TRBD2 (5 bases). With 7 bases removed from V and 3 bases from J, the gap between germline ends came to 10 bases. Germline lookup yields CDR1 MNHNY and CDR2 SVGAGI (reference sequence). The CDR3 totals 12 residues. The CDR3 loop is CASTGGGYEQYF. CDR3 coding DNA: TGTGCCAGCACAGGCGGAGGCTACGAGCAGTACTTC.

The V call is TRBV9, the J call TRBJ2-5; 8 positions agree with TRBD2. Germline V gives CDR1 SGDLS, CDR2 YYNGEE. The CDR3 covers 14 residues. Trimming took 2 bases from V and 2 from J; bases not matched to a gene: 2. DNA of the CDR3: TGTGCCAGCAGCGTTAGCGGGAATCAAGAGACCCAGTACTTC. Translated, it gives CASSVSGNQETQYF.

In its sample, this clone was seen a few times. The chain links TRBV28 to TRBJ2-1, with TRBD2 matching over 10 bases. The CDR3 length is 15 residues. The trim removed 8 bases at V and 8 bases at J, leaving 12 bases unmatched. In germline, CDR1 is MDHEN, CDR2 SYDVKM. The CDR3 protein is CASHQTSGWTHEQFF. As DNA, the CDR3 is TGTGCCAGCCACCAGACTAGCGGGTGGACCCATGAGCAGTTCTTC.

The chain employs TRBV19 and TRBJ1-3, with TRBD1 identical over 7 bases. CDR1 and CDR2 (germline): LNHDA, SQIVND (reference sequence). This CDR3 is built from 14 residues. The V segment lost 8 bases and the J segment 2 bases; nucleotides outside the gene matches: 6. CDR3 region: CASHTGATGNTIYF. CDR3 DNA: TGTGCCAGTCATACAGGGGCTACTGGAAACACCATATATTTT.